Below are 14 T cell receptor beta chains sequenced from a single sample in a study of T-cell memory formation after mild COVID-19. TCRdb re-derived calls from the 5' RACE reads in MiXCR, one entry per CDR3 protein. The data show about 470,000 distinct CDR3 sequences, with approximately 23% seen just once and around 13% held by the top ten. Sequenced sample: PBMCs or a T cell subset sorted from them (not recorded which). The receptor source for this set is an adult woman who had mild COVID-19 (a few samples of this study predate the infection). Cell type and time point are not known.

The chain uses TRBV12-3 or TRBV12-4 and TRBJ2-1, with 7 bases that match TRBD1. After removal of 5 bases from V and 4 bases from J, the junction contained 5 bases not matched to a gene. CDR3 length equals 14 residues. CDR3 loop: CASSGQAGYNEQFF. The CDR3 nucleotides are TGTGCCAGCAGTGGACAGGCCGGTTACAATGAGCAGTTCTTC.

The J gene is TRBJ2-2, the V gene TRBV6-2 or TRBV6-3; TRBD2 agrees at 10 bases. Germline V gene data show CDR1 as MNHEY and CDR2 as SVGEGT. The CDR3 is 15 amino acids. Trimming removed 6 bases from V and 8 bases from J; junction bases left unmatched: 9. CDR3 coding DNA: TGTGCCAGCAGAGCTAGCGGGGGTCACCGGGGGGAGCTGTTTTTT. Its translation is CASRASGGHRGELFF.

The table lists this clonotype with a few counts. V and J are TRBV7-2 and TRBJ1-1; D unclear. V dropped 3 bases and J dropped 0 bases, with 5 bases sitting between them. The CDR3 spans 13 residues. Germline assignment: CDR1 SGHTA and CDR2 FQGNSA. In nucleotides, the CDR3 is TGTGCCAGCAGCTTCTGGATGAACACTGAAGCTTTCTTT. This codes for CASSFWMNTEAFF.

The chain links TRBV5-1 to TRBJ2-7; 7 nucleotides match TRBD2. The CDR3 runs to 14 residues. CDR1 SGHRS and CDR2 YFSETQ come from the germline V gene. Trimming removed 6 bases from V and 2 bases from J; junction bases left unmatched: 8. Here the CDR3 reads CASKPLADAYEQYF. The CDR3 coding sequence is TGCGCCAGCAAGCCCCTAGCGGATGCCTACGAGCAGTACTTC.

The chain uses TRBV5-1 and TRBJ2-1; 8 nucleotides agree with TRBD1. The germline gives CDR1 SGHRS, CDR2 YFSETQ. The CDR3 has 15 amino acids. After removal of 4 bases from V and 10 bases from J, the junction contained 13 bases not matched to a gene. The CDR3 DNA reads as TGCGCCAGCAGCCCCGGGGACAGGTCATCATGGGAGCAGTTCTTC. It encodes CASSPGDRSSWEQFF. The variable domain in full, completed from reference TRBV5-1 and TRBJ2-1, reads KAGVTQTPRYLIKTRGQQVTLSCSPISGHRSVSWYQQTPGQGLQFLFEYFSETQRNKGNFPGRFSGRQFSNSRSEMNVSTLELGDSALYLCASSPGDRSSWEQFFGPGTRLTVL.

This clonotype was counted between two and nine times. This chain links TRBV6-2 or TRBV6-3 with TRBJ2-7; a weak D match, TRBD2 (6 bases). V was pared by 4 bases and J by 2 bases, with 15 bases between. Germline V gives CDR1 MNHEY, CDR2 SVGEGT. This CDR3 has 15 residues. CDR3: CASSSSGTYTYEQYF. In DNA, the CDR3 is TGTGCCAGCAGTTCATCCGGGACTTACACCTACGAGCAGTACTTC.

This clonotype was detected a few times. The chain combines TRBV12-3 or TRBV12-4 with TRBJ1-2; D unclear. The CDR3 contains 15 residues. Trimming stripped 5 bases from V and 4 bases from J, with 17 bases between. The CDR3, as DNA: TGTGCCAGCAGTCGTCATCGGGGAAGTGGCTATGGCTACACCTTC. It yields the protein CASSRHRGSGYGYTF.

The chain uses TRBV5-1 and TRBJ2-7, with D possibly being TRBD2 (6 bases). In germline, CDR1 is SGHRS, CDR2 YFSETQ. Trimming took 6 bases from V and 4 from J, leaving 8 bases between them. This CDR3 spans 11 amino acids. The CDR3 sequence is CASTAGYEQYF. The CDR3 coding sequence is TGCGCCAGCACGGCGGGGTACGAGCAGTACTTC.

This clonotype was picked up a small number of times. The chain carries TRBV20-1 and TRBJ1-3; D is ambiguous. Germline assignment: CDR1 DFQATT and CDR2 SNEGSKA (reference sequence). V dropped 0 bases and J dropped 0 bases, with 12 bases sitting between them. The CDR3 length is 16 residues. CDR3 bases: TGCAGTGCTAGAGATGCAGGAGAAAGCTCTGGAAACACCATATATTTT. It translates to CSARDAGESSGNTIYF.

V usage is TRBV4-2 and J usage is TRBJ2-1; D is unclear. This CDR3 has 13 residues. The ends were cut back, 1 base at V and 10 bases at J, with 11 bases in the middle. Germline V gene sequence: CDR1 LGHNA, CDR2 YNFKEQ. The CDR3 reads CASSQGLAGEQFF. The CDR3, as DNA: TGTGCCAGCAGCCAAGGACTCGCCGGCGAGCAGTTCTTC.

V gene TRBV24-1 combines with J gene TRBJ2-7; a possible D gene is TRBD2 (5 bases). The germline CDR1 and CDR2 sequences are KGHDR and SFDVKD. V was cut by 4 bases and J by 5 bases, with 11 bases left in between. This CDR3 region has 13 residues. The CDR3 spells CATSDPGVNEQYF. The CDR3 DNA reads TGTGCCACCAGTGACCCCGGGGTAAACGAGCAGTACTTC.

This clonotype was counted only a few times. CDR3 in amino acids: CASSLWASSQPQHF. The CDR3 DNA follows: TGTGCCAGCAGCTTGTGGGCAAGCTCGCAGCCCCAGCATTTT. J is TRBJ1-5 and V is TRBV5-5; D ambiguous. V was pared by 1 base and J by 7 bases, with 12 bases between. The CDR3 consists of 14 residues. CDR1 is SGHKS and CDR2 is YYEKEE in the germline V gene (reference sequence).

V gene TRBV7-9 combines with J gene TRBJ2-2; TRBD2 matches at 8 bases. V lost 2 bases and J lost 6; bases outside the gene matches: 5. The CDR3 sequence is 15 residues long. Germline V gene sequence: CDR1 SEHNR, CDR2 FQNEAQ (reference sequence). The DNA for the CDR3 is TGTGCCAGCAGCTTATCGGGGGGGCTCCCCGGGGAGCTGTTTTTT. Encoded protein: CASSLSGGLPGELFF.

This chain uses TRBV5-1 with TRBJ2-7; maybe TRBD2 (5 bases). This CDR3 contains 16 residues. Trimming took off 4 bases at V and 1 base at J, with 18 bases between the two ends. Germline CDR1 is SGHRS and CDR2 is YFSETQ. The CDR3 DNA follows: TGCGCCAGCAGCCGACCCTTTCCCGGGGATTCCTACGAGCAGTACTTC. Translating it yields CASSRPFPGDSYEQYF.